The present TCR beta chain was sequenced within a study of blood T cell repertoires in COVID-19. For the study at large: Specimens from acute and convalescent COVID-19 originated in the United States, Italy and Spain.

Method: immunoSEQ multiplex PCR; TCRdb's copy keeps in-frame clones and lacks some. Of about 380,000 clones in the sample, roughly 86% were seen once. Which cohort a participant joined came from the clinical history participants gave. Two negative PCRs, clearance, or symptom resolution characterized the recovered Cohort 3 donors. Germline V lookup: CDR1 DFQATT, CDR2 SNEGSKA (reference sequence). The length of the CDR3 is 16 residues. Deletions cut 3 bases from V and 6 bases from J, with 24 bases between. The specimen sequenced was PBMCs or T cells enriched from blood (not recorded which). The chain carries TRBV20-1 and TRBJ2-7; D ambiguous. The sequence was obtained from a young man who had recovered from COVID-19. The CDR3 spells CSASPPRFGLSLEQYF. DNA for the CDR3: TGCAGTGCTAGTCCCCCGAGGTTTGGATTGAGCCTCGAGCAGTACTTC.